This T cell receptor beta chain derives from a study of blood T cell repertoires in COVID-19. Study in general: Some COVID-19 samples were acute and others convalescent; all came from the United States, Italy and Spain.

Measured with immunoSEQ multiplex PCR; TCRdb has only the in-frame clones, and not every one. The sample has under 150,000 clones, more than 80% seen once; the top ten hold 6% to 7.5%. Germline CDR1 reads SNHLY; CDR2 reads FYNNEI. There are 13 residues in the CDR3. V was pared by 6 bases and J by 11 bases, with 11 bases of the junction left unmatched. The chain links TRBV2 to TRBJ2-3, with 7 nucleotides matching TRBD2. This sequence originates from a human donor in a cohort sampled during active COVID-19. Sequencing input: peripheral blood. The CDR3, as DNA: TGTGCCAGCAGCATAGGCCATGGGGGGGAGCAGTATTTT. Its translation is CASSIGHGGEQYF.